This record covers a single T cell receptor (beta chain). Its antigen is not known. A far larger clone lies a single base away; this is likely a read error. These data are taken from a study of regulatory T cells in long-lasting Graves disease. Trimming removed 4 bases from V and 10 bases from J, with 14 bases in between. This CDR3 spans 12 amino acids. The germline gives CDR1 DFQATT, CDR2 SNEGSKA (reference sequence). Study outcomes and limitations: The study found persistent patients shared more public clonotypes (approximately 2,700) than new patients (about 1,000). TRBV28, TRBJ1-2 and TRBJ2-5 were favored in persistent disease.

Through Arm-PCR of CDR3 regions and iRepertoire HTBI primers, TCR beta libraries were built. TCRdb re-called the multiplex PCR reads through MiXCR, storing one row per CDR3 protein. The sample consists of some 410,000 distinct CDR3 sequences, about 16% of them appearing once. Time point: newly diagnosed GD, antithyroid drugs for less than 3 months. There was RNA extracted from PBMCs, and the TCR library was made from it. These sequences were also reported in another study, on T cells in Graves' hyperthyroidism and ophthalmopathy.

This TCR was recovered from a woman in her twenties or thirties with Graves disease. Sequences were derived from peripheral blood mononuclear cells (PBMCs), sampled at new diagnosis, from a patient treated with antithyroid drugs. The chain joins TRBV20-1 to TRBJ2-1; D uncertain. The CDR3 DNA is TGCAGTGCTACCCCAACGGGTTACGAGCAGTTCTTC. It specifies CSATPTGYEQFF.